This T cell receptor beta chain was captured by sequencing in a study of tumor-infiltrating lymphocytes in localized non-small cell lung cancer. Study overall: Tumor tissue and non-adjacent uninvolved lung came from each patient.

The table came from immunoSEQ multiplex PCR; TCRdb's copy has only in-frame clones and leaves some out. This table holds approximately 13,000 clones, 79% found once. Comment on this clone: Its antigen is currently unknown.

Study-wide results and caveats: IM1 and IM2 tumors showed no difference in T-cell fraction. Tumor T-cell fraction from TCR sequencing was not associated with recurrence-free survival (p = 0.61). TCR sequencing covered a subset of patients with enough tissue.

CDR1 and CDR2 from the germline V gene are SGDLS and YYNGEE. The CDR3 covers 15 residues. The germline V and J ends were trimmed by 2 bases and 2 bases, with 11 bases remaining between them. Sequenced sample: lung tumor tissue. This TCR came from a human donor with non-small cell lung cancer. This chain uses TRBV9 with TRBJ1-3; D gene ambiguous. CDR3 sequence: CASSVSVGTGNTIYF. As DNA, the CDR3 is TGTGCCAGCAGCGTCTCGGTGGGGACTGGAAACACCATATATTTT.